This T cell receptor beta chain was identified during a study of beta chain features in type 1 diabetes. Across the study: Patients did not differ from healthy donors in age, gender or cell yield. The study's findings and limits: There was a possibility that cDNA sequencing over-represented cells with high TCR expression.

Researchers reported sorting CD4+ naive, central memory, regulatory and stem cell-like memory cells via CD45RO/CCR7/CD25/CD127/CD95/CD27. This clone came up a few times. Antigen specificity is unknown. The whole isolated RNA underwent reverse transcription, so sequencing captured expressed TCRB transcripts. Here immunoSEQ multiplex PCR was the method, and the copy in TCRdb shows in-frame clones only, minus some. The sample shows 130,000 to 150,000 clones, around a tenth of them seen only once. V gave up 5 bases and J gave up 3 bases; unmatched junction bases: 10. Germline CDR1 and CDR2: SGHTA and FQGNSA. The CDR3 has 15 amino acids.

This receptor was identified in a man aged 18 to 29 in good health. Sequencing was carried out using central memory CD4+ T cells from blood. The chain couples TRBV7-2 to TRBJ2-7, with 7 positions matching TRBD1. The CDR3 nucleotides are TGTGCCAGCAGCCCAGAAGGGACAGCGAACTACGAGCAGTACTTC. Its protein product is CASSPEGTANYEQYF.